Each of the 5 T cell receptor beta chains below was sequenced from the same sample in a study of CD8 T cells in ankylosing spondylitis (dated by TCRdb to 2015 to 2018). Paper-wide results and their limitations: A TCR beta motif made up of eight or nine highly homologous amino acid variants appeared to be characteristic of blood from ankylosing spondylitis patients.

These TCRs' antigens remain unknown. The library was generated by 5' RACE. The run used an Illumina HiSeq 2500. The raw public reads went through TCRdb reprocessing: fastp at Q25, MiXCR clone calling, in-frame beta chains kept. One record per CDR3 amino acid sequence lists the most common genes and DNA. Within this sample are hundreds of thousands of distinct CDR3 sequences, with about 12% of them counted one time only. 0.51% of the sample belongs to the ten largest clones. The source material was blood, either unsorted or a sorted T cell fraction (not recorded which). These receptors came from a male donor with ankylosing spondylitis.

There are a few counts of this clonotype. The chain is built from TRBV20-1 and TRBJ1-5, with TRBD1 as a possible D gene (5 bases). Trimming stripped 5 bases from V and 4 bases from J, with 12 bases between. The CDR3 sequence is 13 residues long. The germline V gene encodes CDR1 DFQATT and CDR2 SNEGSKA (reference sequence). Here the CDR3 reads CSAGRQINQPQHF. Written as DNA, the CDR3 is TGCAGTGCTGGCCGACAGATAAATCAGCCCCAGCATTTT.

The chain joins TRBV5-5 to TRBJ2-3; 9 bases agree with TRBD1. CDR3 size: 15 residues. With 6 bases clipped from V and 9 bases from J, the junction kept 14 bases outside the gene matches. CDR1 is SGHKS, CDR2 YYEKEE, per germline (reference sequence). CDR3 residues: CASIFRDRASGTQYF. In DNA form, the CDR3 reads TGTGCCAGCATCTTCCGGGACAGGGCCTCAGGGACGCAGTATTTT.

This clonotype was observed a handful of times. V gene TRBV27 combines with J gene TRBJ1-1, with D possibly being TRBD1 (6 bases). Between the trimmed V and J ends, which lost 5 bases and 8 bases, there was a span of 21 bases. Germline V gene data show CDR1 as MNHEY and CDR2 as SMNVEV (reference sequence). This CDR3 contains 15 residues. The CDR3, as DNA: TGTGCCAGCAGTGCCTTTCTCGACAGGCTAGGAGAAGCTTTCTTT. It codes for CASSAFLDRLGEAFF.

This clonotype occurred a few times. The DNA of the CDR3 is TGTGCCAGCAGCACCATATCACTAGCGGGGGGGCTCAGAGATACGCAGTATTTT. It is translated as CASSTISLAGGLRDTQYF. The V and J genes are TRBV5-6 and TRBJ2-3; TRBD2 matches 13 bases. V shed 4 bases, J shed 5 bases, and the junction held 13 bases outside the gene matches. This CDR3 spans 18 amino acids. Germline V gene sequence: CDR1 SGHDT, CDR2 YYEEEE.

This clonotype was recorded once. V and J are TRBV5-4 and TRBJ2-1; 7 bases agree with TRBD2. Germline V gene lookup returns CDR1 SGHNT and CDR2 YYREEE (reference sequence). Unmatched junction bases numbered 10, after V lost 7 bases and J lost 3 bases. CDR3 length: 15 amino acids. The CDR3, as DNA: TGTGCCAGCGGCCCGGGACTACTTTGCTACAATGAGCAGTTCTTC. This sequence encodes CASGPGLLCYNEQFF. Filled out from reference TRBV5-4 and TRBJ2-1, the complete variable domain reads ETGVTQSPTHLIKTRGQQVTLRCSSQSGHNTVSWYQQALGQGPQFIFQYYREEENGRGNFPPRFSGLQFPNYSSELNVNALELDDSALYLCASGPGLLCYNEQFFGPGTRLTVL.